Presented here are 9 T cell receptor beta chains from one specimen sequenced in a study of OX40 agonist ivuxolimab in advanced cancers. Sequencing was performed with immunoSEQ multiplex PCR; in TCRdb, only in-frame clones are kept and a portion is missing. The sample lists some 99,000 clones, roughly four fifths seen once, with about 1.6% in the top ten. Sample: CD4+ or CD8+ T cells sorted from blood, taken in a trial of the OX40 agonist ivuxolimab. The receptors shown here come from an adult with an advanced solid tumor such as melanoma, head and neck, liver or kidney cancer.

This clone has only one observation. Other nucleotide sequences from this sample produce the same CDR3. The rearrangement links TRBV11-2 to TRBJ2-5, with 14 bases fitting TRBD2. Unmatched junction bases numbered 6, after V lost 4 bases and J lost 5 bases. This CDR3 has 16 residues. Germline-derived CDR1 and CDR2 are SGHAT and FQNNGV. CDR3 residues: CASSSRLAGGRETQYF. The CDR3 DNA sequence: TGTGCCAGCAGCTCACGACTAGCGGGAGGGCGGGAGACCCAGTACTTC. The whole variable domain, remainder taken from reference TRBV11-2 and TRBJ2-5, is EAGVAQSPRYKIIEKRQSVAFWCNPISGHATLYWYQQILGQGPKLLIQFQNNGVVDDSQLPKDRFSAERLKGVDSTLKIQPAKLEDSAVYLCASSSRLAGGRETQYFGPGTRLLVL.

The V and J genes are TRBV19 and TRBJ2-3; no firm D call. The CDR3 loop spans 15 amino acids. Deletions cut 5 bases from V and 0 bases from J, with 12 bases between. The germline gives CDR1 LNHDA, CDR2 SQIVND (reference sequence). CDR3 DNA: TGTGCCAGTAGTCCTCGAAGGGCTAGCACAGATACGCAGTATTTT. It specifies CASSPRRASTDTQYF.

The DNA for the CDR3 is TGTGCCAGCAGCTTGGTAATCGGGACCGGTAAGGGTGGCTACACCTTC. Translation: CASSLVIGTGKGGYTF. The genes are TRBV5-5 and TRBJ1-2, with D tentatively TRBD1 (5 bases). The V and J ends lost 0 bases and 7 bases respectively, with 19 bases between them. The CDR3 loop spans 16 amino acids. Germline CDR1 and CDR2: SGHKS and YYEKEE (reference sequence).

The CDR3 loop is CAIKQGVSTEAFF. CDR3 in DNA: TGTGCCATCAAACAGGGGGTTAGCACTGAAGCTTTCTTT. The chain combines TRBV28 with TRBJ1-1; 8 bases line up with TRBD1. Germline CDR1 and CDR2: MDHEN and SYDVKM. The J segment lost 4 bases and the V segment lost 10 bases, leaving 8 bases of the junction unmatched. The CDR3 length is 13 residues.

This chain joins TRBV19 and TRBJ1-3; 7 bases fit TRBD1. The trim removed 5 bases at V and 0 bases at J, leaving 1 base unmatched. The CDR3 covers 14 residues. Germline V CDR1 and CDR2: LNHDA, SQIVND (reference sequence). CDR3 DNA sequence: TGTGCCAGTAGTGGGACAGTCTCTGGAAACACCATATATTTT. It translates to CASSGTVSGNTIYF.

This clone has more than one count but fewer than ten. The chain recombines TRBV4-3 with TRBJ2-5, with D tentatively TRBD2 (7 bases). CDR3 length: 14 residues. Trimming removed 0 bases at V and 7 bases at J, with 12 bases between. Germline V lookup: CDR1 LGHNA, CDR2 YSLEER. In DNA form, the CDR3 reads TGCGCCAGCAGCCAAGAGTGGGGGGGCGGGACCCAGTACTTC. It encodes CASSQEWGGGTQYF.

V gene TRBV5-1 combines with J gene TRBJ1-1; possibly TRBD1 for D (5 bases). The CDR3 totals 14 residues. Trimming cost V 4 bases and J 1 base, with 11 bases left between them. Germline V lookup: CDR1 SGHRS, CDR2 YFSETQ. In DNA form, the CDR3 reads TGCGCCAGCAGCCATAGGGGAGGGAACACTGAAGCTTTCTTT. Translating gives CASSHRGGNTEAFF.

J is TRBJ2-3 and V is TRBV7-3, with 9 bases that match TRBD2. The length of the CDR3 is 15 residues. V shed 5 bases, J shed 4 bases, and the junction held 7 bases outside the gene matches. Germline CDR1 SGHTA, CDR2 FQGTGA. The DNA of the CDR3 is TGTGCCAGCAGCCAGATAGCGGGAGCGGCAGATACGCAGTATTTT. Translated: CASSQIAGAADTQYF. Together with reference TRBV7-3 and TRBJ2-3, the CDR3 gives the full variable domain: GAGVSQTPSNKVTEKGKYVELRCDPISGHTALYWYRQSLGQGPEFLIYFQGTGAADDSGLPNDRFFAVRPEGSVSTLKIQRTERGDSAVYLCASSQIAGAADTQYFGPGTRLTVL.

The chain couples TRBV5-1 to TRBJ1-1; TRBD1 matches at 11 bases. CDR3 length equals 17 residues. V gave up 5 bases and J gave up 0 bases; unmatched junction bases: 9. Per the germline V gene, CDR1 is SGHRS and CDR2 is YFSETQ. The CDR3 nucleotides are TGCGCCAGCAGGTCAGGGACAGGGGGGTCTCTGAACACTGAAGCTTTCTTT. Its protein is CASRSGTGGSLNTEAFF.